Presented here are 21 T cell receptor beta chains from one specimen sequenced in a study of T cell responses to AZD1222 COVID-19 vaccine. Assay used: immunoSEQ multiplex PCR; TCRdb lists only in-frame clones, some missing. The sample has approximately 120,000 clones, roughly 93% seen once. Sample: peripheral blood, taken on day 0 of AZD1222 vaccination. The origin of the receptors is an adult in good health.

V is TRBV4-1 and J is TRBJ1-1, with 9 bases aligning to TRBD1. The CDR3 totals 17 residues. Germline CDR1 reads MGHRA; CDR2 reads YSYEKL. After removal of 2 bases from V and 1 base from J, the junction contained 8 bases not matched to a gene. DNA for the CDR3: TGCGCCAGCAGCCAATTCCTCCGGGGACAGGGGAACACTGAAGCTTTCTTT. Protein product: CASSQFLRGQGNTEAFF.

Written as DNA, the CDR3 is TGTGCCAGCTCAGCCCGACGGGCACAACAGGGGGTAGGGGATCAGCCCCAGCATTTT. It codes for CASSARRAQQGVGDQPQHF. The chain combines TRBV18 with TRBJ1-5; 8 bases match TRBD1. V trimming: 5 bases; J trimming: 5 bases; junction bases outside the gene matches: 20. CDR3 length equals 19 residues. In germline, CDR1 is KGHSH, CDR2 LQKENI.

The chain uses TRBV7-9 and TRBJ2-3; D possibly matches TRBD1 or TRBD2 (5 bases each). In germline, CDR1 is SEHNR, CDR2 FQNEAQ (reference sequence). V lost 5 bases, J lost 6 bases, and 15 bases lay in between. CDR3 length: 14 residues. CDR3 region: CASSPTTGRDTQYF. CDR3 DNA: TGTGCCAGCAGCCCCACAACGGGGCGGGATACGCAGTATTTT.

The chain's CDR3 is CATQTGFSGNTIYF. The CDR3 bases are TGTGCCACACAAACAGGGTTCTCTGGAAACACCATATATTTT. This rearrangement joins TRBV2 to TRBJ1-3, with a weak D call TRBD1 (6 bases). The CDR3 is made up of 14 amino acids. Germline V gene sequence: CDR1 SNHLY, CDR2 FYNNEI. The V end lost 10 bases, the J end lost 0 bases, and 13 bases lay between the germline ends.

The CDR3 loop is CASSFGGLAGANTGELFF. CDR3 nucleotide sequence: TGTGCCAGCAGCTTTGGTGGACTAGCGGGGGCGAACACCGGGGAGCTGTTTTTT. The V gene is TRBV13, the J gene TRBJ2-2; 13 bases are a match to TRBD2. CDR3 size: 18 residues. J lost 0 bases, V lost 3 bases, and 4 bases had no gene match. Germline-derived CDR1 and CDR2 are PRHDT and FYEKMQ (reference sequence).

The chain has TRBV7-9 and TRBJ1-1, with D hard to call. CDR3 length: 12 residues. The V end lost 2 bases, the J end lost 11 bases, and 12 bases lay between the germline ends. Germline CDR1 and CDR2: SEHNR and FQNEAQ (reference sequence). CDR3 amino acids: CASSLLGKVAFF. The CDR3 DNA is TGTGCCAGCAGCTTACTGGGTAAAGTTGCTTTCTTT.

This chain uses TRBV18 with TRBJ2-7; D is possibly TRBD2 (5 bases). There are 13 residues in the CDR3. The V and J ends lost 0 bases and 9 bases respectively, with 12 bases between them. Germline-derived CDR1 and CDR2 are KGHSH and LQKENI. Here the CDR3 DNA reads TGTGCCAGCTCACCACCGGCGGACTGGCGGCAGTACTTC. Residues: CASSPPADWRQYF.

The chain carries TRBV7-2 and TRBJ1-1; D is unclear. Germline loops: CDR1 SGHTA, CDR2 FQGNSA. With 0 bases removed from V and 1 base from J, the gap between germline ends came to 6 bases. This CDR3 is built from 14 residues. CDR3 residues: CASSLASKNTEAFF. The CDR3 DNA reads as TGTGCCAGCAGCTTAGCTTCCAAGAACACTGAAGCTTTCTTT.

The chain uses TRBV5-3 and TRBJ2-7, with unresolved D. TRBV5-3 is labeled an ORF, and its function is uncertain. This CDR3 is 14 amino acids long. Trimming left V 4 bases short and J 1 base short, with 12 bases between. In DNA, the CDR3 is TGTGCCAGAAGCCGCCGCGACGGTTCCTACGAGCAGTACTTC. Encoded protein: CARSRRDGSYEQYF.

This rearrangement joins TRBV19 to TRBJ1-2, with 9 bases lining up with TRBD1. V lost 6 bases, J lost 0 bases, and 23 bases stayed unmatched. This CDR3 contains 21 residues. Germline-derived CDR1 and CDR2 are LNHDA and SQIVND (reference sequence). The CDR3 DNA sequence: TGTGCCAGTAGCCTACACCACTCCTCCCCCGGGACAGGGCTTTCTAACTATGGCTACACCTTC. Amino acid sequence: CASSLHHSSPGTGLSNYGYTF.

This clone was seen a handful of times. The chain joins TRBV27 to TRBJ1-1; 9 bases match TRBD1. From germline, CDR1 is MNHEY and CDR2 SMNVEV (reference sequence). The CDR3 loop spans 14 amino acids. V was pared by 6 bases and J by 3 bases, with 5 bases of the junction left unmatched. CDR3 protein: CASRTGGLDTEAFF. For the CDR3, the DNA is TGTGCCAGCAGGACAGGGGGGTTAGACACTGAAGCTTTCTTT.

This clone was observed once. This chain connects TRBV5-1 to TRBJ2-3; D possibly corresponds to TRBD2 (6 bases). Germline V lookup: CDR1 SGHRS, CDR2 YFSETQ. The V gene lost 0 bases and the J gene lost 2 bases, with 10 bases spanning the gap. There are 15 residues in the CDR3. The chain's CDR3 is CASSLDGLITDTQYF. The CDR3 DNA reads TGCGCCAGCAGCTTGGACGGACTAATCACAGATACGCAGTATTTT.

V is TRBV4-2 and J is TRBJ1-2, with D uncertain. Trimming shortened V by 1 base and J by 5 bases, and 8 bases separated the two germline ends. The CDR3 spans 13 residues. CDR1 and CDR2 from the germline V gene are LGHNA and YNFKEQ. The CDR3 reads CASSQGLEYGYTF. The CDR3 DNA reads TGTGCCAGCAGCCAAGGGTTGGAATATGGCTACACCTTC.

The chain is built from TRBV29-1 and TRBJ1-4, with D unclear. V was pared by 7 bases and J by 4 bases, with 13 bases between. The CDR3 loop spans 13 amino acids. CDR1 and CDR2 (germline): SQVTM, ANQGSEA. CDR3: CSAGPSVNEKLFF. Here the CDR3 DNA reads TGCAGCGCAGGACCGAGCGTTAATGAAAAACTGTTTTTT.

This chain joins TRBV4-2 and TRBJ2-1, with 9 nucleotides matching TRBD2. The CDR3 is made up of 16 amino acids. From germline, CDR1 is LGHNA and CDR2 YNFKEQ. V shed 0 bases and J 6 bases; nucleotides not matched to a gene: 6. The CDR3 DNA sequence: TGTGCCAGCAGCCAAGATCAAAGCGGGGGGCGCAATGAGCAGTTCTTC. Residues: CASSQDQSGGRNEQFF.

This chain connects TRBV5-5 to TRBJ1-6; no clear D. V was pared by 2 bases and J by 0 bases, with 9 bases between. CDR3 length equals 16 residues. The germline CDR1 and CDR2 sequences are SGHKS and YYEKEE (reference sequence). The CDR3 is CASSFFMSSYNSPLHF. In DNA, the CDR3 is TGTGCCAGCAGCTTCTTTATGAGCTCCTATAATTCACCCCTCCACTTT.

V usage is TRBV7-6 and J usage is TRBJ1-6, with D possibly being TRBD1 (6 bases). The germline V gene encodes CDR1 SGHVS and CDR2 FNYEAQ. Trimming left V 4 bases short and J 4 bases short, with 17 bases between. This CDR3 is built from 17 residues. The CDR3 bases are TGTGCCAGCAGCTCAAATGGTGGGGGGCGGTATAATTCACCCCTCCACTTT. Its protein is CASSSNGGGRYNSPLHF.

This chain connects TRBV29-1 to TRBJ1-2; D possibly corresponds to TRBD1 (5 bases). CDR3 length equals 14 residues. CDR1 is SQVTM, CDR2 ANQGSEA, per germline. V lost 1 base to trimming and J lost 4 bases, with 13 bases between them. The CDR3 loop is CSVEAGFRSYGYTF. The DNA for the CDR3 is TGCAGCGTTGAAGCAGGGTTTCGGTCCTATGGCTACACCTTC.

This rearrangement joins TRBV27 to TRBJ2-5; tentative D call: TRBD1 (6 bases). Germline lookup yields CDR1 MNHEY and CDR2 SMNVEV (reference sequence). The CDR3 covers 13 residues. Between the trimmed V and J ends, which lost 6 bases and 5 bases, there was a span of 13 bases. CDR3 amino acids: CASSQQGRETQYF. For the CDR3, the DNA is TGTGCCAGCAGCCAACAGGGTCGCGAGACCCAGTACTTC.

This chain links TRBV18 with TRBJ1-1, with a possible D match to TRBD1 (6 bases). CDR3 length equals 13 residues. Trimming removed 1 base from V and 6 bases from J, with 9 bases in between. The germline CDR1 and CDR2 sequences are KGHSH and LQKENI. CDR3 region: CASSPQGVAEAFF. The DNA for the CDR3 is TGTGCCAGCTCACCACAGGGGGTCGCTGAAGCTTTCTTT.

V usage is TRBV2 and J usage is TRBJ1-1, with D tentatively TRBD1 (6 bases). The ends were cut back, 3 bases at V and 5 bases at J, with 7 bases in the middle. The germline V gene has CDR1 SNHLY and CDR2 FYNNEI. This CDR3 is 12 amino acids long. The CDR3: CASSDQGTEAFF. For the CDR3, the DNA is TGTGCCAGCAGTGACCAGGGGACTGAAGCTTTCTTT.